This is a list of T cell receptor beta chains from one sample in a study of T cell responses to AZD1222 COVID-19 vaccine. Using immunoSEQ multiplex PCR, the repertoire was profiled, and TCRdb retains in-frame clones only, with some absent. The data contain over 150,000 clones, 75% to 90% of them singletons. The material sequenced was peripheral blood, taken on day 0 of AZD1222 vaccination. The receptors derive from an adult in good health. Both conserved end residues are part of each CDR3. A D gene is named only where the DNA matches it firmly. Expanded clones are given a class, and other clones once, few, many or no size at all.

D gene,J gene,V gene,clone size,CDR3 DNA,CDR3 protein
TRBD1,TRBJ2-5,TRBV7-9,.,TGTGCCAGCAGACGCCAGGGGGCGGGGGAGACCCAGTACTTC,CASRRQGAGETQYF
.,TRBJ2-1,TRBV19,.,TGTGCCAGTGTGGGACCCTACAATGAGCAGTTCTTC,CASVGPYNEQFF
.,TRBJ2-1,TRBV4-2,.,TGTGCCAGCAGCCAAGCGGGCGACCGGAGCTCCTACAATGAGCAGTTCTTC,CASSQAGDRSSYNEQFF
.,TRBJ1-1,TRBV5-4,.,TGTGCCAGCAGCTTGGTGGGCGGGGGATTCACTGAAGCTTTCTTT,CASSLVGGGFTEAFF
.,TRBJ1-5,TRBV10-3,.,TGTGCCATCAGTGATGGCAATCAGCCCCAGCATTTT,CAISDGNQPQHF
TRBD1,TRBJ1-5,TRBV6-5,.,TGTGCCAGCAATCCGGACAGGGATAGCAATCAGCCCCAGCATTTT,CASNPDRDSNQPQHF
.,TRBJ2-1,TRBV7-2,once,TGTGCCAGCAGCTTAGTTTCCGGGGACCTCTCCTACAATGAGCAGTTCTTC,CASSLVSGDLSYNEQFF
.,TRBJ1-2,TRBV14,.,TGTGCCAGCAGCCTCTCAAGGAGCGGACTCTATGGCTACACCTTC,CASSLSRSGLYGYTF
TRBD2,TRBJ2-2,TRBV27,.,TGTGCCAGCAGTCCTTCCTCGGCCGGGACTAAGAGGACCGGGGAGCTGTTTTTT,CASSPSSAGTKRTGELFF
TRBD1,TRBJ1-2,TRBV5-1,.,TGCGCCAGCAGTGGGCAAAGGGACAGCTTTTCCTATGGCTACACCTTC,CASSGQRDSFSYGYTF
TRBD2,TRBJ2-7,TRBV7-9,.,TGTGCCAGCAGCGCCGCTAGCGGGGGGGTCGAGCAGTACTTC,CASSAASGGVEQYF
.,TRBJ2-7,TRBV13,.,TGTGCCAGCAGCTTAGGCTCCACCCCCTACGAGCAGTACTTC,CASSLGSTPYEQYF
.,TRBJ1-1,TRBV2,.,TGTGCCACCGAGGGGGGGCTGAACACTGAAGCTTTCTTT,CATEGGLNTEAFF
TRBD1,TRBJ2-3,TRBV7-7,.,TGTGCTAGCAGCTTAACCACAGGGGTCCTCACAGATACGCAGTATTTT,CASSLTTGVLTDTQYF
.,TRBJ1-2,TRBV30,.,TGTGCCTGGAGCAAGGCGAGACTCGGCTATGGCTACACCTTC,CAWSKARLGYGYTF